Shown below are 6 T cell receptor beta chains from a single sample sequenced in a study of human T cells and chemical hapten exposure. From the RACE reads, TCRdb called clonotypes with MiXCR, one entry per CDR3 protein. The repertoire holds 300,000 to 450,000 distinct CDR3 sequences, with about 5.1% as singletons. Time point in this sample: pre-sensitization, week 0. Noted treatment: therapeutic diphenylcyclopropenone sensitization with weekly scalp DPC. The source was whole blood, collected in connection with sensitization to the hapten diphenylcyclopropenone (DPC). The receptors originated from a woman aged 45-59 years with alopecia areata. Some clones in this sample may be carry-over from other donors' samples.

In its sample, this clonotype was seen many times. The rearrangement joins TRBV5-1 to TRBJ1-6; no clear D. This CDR3 contains 14 residues. Germline loops: CDR1 SGHRS, CDR2 YFSETQ. V was cut by 3 bases and J by 0 bases, with 4 bases left in between. CDR3 sequence reads: CASSSSSYNSPLHF. In DNA, the CDR3 is TGCGCCAGCAGCTCGAGCTCCTATAATTCACCCCTCCACTTT. Together with reference TRBV5-1 and TRBJ1-6, the CDR3 gives the full variable domain: KAGVTQTPRYLIKTRGQQVTLSCSPISGHRSVSWYQQTPGQGLQFLFEYFSETQRNKGNFPGRFSGRQFSNSRSEMNVSTLELGDSALYLCASSSSSYNSPLHFGNGTRLTVT.

This clonotype was recorded many times. The chain's CDR3 is CASSPGRINQPQHF. In nucleotides, the CDR3 is TGTGCCAGCAGTCCGGGACGGATTAATCAGCCCCAGCATTTT. The V gene is TRBV27, the J gene TRBJ1-5; D may be TRBD1 (5 bases). Per the germline V gene, CDR1 is MNHEY and CDR2 is SMNVEV (reference sequence). The CDR3 is made up of 14 amino acids. Trimming stripped 5 bases from V and 4 bases from J, with 12 bases between.

This clonotype has ten or more counts. The chain employs TRBV20-1 and TRBJ1-6; D is uncertain. Trimming cost V 6 bases and J 7 bases, with 19 bases left between them. Germline loops: CDR1 DFQATT, CDR2 SNEGSKA (reference sequence). The CDR3 covers 15 residues. The CDR3 DNA reads as TGCAGTGCCAAACGAACCGGCCCTGGGAATTCACCCCTCCACTTT. This sequence encodes CSAKRTGPGNSPLHF.

The sample holds many counts of this clonotype. The chain employs TRBV18 and TRBJ2-3, with 13 bases lining up with TRBD2. J was trimmed by 2 bases and V by 3 bases; bases with no gene match: 5. In germline, CDR1 is KGHSH, CDR2 LQKENI. This CDR3 contains 17 residues. As DNA, the CDR3 is TGTGCCAGCTCACCCGGACTAGCGGGAGTAATCACAGATACGCAGTATTTT. The encoded protein is CASSPGLAGVITDTQYF.

In this sample, this clonotype turned up many times. The rearrangement links TRBV11-2 to TRBJ2-7; TRBD2 matches 12 bases. Germline V gene lookup returns CDR1 SGHAT and CDR2 FQNNGV. The CDR3 consists of 15 residues. V trimming: 5 bases; J trimming: 4 bases; junction bases outside the gene matches: 6. CDR3: CASSPWTSGTYEQYF. CDR3 sequence (DNA): TGTGCCAGCAGCCCATGGACTAGCGGGACGTACGAGCAGTACTTC.

The chain carries TRBV27 and TRBJ2-2; D may be TRBD1 (5 bases). V shed 2 bases and J shed 4 bases, with 11 bases lying between them. This CDR3 contains 15 residues. In germline, CDR1 is MNHEY, CDR2 SMNVEV (reference sequence). CDR3 DNA: TGTGCCAGCAGTTTAGTACAGGCAATCACCGGGGAGCTGTTTTTT. Translation: CASSLVQAITGELFF.